The next 4 T cell receptor beta chains were all read from a single sample in a study of OX40 agonist ivuxolimab in advanced cancers. Profiled with immunoSEQ multiplex PCR; TCRdb holds only in-frame clones, not every one. The sample consists of 59,000 or so clones, less than 85% of them appearing once. The sequenced sample was CD4+ or CD8+ T cells sorted from blood, obtained in a trial of the OX40 agonist ivuxolimab. Receptors originate from an adult with an advanced solid tumor such as melanoma, head and neck, liver or kidney cancer.

The rearrangement uses TRBV7-2 and TRBJ1-6; TRBD1 is a possible D gene (6 bases). This CDR3 has 13 residues. Trimming left V 4 bases short and J 10 bases short, with 11 bases between. Germline V gene lookup returns CDR1 SGHTA and CDR2 FQGNSA. CDR3 in amino acids: CASSSDRNSPLHF. Here the CDR3 DNA reads TGTGCCAGCAGCTCAGACAGGAACTCACCCCTCCACTTT.

This chain uses TRBV7-5 with TRBJ1-6; the table's D call, TRBD1, has no DNA check behind it. TRBV7-5 is recorded as a pseudogene. There are 16 residues in the CDR3. The CDR3 reads CARSLVSGQGNSPLHF. The CDR3 region has the DNA TGTGCCAGAAGCTTAGTCTCGGGACAGGGTAATTCACCCCTCCACTTT.

This clone came up a few times. This chain joins TRBV2 and TRBJ1-5; TRBD1 matches 7 bases. Trimming took 6 bases from V and 6 from J; bases not matched to a gene: 5. There are 13 residues in the CDR3. Germline V gives CDR1 SNHLY, CDR2 FYNNEI. CDR3 nucleotide sequence: TGTGCCAGCAGCGCCACAGGGGTTCAGCCCCAGCATTTT. Its protein product is CASSATGVQPQHF.

The chain links TRBV28 to TRBJ2-1, with 9 bases matching TRBD2. This CDR3 is built from 14 residues. J was trimmed by 7 bases and V by 3 bases; bases with no gene match: 4. Germline V gene sequence: CDR1 MDHEN, CDR2 SYDVKM. The CDR3 protein is CASSLSSGTNEQFF. CDR3 nucleotides: TGTGCCAGCAGTTTGTCTAGCGGGACTAATGAGCAGTTCTTC.